This TCR beta chain was recovered during a study of T cell responses to AZD1222 COVID-19 vaccine. Study at large: Analyses pooled second doses at about 4 or about 12 weeks.

The study, taken as a whole, reports: The peak T cell response came first, and repertoires were sampled only after it. Clonal diversity was possibly underestimated; the donors were predominantly white British and more often female. Distributed over spike, vaccine-associated CD4 TCRs predominated at 160-218 and 743-854.

Regarding this clone: Antigen specificity is unknown.

Profiling relied on immunoSEQ multiplex PCR, and the TCRdb table lists in-frame clones only, not all of them. The sample carries about 140,000 clones, approximately 90% recorded once. The sample consisted of peripheral blood, taken on day 0 of AZD1222 vaccination. The source is an adult in good health.

The CDR3 region is CASSRGGGGNQPQHF. CDR3 bases: TGTGCCAGCTCACGCGGGGGGGGTGGCAATCAGCCCCAGCATTTT. V is TRBV18 and J is TRBJ1-5, with D possibly being TRBD1 (5 bases). CDR3 length: 15 amino acids. Trimming stripped 4 bases from V and 2 bases from J, with 12 bases between. Germline V gives CDR1 KGHSH, CDR2 LQKENI.